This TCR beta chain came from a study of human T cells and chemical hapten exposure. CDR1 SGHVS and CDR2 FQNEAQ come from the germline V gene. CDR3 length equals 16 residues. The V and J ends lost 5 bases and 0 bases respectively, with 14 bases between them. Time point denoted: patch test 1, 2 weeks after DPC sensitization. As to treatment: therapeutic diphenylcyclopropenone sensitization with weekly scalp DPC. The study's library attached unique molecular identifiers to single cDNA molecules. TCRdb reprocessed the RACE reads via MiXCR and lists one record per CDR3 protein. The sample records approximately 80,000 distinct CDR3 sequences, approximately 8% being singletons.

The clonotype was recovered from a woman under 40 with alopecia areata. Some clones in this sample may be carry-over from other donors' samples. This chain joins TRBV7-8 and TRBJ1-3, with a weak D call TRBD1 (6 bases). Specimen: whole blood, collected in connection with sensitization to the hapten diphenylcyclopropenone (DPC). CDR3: CASSPRQAPSGNTIYF. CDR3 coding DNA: TGTGCCAGCAGCCCCCGACAGGCCCCCTCTGGAAACACCATATATTTT.